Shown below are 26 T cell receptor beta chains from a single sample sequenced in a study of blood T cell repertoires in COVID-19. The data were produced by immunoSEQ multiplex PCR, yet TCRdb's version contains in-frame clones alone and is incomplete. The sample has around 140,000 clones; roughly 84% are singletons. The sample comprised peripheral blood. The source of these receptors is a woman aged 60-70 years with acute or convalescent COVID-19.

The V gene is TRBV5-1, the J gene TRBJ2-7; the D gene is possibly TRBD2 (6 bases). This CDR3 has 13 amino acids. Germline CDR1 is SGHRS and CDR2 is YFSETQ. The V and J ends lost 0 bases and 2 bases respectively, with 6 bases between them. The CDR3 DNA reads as TGCGCCAGCAGCTTGGGGACTACCTACGAGCAGTACTTC. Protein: CASSLGTTYEQYF.

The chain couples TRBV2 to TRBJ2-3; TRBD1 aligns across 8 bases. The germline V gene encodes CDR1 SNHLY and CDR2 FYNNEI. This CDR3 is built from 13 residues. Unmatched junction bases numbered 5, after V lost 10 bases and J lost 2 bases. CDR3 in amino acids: CAISGGHTDTQYF. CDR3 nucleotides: TGTGCCATCTCAGGGGGCCACACAGATACGCAGTATTTT.

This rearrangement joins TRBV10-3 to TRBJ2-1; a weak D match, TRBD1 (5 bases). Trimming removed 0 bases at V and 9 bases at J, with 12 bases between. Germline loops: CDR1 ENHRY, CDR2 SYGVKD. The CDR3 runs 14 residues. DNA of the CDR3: TGTGCCATCAGTGAGTCTGGTCCTAGGGGTGAGCAGTTCTTC. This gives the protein CAISESGPRGEQFF.

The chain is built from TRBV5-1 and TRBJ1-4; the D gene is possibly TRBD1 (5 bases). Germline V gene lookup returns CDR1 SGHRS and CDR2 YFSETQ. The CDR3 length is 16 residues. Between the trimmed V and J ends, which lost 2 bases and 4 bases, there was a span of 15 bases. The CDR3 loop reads CASSFWTLGGNEKLFF. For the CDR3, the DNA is TGCGCCAGCAGCTTTTGGACTCTCGGGGGTAATGAAAAACTGTTTTTT.

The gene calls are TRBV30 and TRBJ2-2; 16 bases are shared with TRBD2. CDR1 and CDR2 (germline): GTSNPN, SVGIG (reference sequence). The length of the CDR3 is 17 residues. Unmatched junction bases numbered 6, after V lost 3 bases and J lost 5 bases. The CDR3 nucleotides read TGTGCCTGGAGCGCTGGGACTAGCGGGGGGGCTACCGGGGAGCTGTTTTTT. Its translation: CAWSAGTSGGATGELFF.

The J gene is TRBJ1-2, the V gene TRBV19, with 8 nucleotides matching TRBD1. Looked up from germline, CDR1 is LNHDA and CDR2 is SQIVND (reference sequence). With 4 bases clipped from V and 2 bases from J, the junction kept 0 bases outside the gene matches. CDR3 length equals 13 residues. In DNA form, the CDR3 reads TGTGCCAGTAGTAGGACAGGGAACTATGGCTACACCTTC. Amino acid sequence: CASSRTGNYGYTF. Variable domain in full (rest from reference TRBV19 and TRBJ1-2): DGGITQSPKYLFRKEGQNVTLSCEQNLNHDAMYWYRQDPGQGLRLIYYSQIVNDFQKGDIAEGYSVSREKKESFPLTVTSAQKNPTAFYLCASSRTGNYGYTFGSGTRLTVV.

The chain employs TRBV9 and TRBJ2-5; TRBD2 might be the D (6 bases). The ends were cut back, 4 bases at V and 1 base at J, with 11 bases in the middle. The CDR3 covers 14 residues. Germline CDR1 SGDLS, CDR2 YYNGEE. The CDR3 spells CASSQAGSQETQYF. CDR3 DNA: TGTGCCAGCAGCCAGGCGGGGAGCCAAGAGACCCAGTACTTC.

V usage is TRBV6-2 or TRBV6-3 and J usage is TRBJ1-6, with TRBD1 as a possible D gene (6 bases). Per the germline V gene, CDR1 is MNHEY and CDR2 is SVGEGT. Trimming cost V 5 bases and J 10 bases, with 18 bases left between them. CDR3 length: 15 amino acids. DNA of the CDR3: TGTGCCAGCAGTCAAAAGAACTTACAGGGCTCACCCCTCCACTTT. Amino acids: CASSQKNLQGSPLHF.

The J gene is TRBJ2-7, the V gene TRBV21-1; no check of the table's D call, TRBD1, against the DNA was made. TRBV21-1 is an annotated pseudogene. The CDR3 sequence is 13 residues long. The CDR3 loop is CASSTLTGSEQYF. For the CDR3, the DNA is TGTGCCAGCAGCACCCTGACAGGGAGCGAGCAGTACTTC.

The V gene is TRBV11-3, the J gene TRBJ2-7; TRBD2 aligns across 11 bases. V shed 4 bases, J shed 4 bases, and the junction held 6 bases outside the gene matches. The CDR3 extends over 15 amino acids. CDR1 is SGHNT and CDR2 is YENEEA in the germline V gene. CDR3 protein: CASSSRLAGRYEQYF. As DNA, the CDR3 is TGTGCCAGCAGCTCCCGACTAGCGGGGAGATACGAGCAGTACTTC.

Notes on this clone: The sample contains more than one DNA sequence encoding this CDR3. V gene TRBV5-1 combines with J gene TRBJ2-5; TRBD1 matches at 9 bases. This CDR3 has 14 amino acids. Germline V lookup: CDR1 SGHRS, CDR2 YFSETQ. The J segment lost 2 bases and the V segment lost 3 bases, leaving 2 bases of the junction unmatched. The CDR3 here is CASSSGQGQETQYF. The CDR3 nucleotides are TGCGCCAGCAGCTCAGGACAGGGGCAAGAGACCCAGTACTTC.

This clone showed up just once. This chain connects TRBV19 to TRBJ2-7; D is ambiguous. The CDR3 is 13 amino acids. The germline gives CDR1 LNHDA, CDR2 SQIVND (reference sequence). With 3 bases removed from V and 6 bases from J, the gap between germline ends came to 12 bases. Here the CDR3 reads CASSISGASEQYF. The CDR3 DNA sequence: TGTGCCAGTAGTATTTCTGGTGCGAGCGAGCAGTACTTC.

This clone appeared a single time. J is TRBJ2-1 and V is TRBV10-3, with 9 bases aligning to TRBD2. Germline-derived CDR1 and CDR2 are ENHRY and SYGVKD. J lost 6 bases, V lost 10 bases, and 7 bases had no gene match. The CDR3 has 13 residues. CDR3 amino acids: CATLAGSSNEQFF. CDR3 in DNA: TGTGCCACTCTAGCGGGGTCGAGCAATGAGCAGTTCTTC.

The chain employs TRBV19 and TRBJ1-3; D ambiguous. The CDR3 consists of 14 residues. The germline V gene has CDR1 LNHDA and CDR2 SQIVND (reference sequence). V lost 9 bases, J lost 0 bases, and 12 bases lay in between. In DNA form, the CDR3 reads TGTGCCAGCCGGGGTGGAAGCTCTGGAAACACCATATATTTT. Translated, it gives CASRGGSSGNTIYF.

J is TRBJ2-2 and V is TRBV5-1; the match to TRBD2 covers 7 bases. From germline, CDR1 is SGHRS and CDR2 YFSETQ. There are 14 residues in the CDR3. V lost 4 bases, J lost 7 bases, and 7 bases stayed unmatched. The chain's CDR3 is CASSLLRGDGELFF. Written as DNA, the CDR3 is TGCGCCAGCAGCCTACTCCGGGGGGACGGGGAGCTGTTTTTT.

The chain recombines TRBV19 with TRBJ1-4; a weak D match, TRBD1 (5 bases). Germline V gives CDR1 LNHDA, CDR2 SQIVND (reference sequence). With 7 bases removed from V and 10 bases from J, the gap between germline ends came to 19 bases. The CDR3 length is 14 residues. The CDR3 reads CASTRDSLLGKLFF. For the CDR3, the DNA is TGTGCCAGTACTAGGGACTCCTTGCTGGGAAAACTGTTTTTT.

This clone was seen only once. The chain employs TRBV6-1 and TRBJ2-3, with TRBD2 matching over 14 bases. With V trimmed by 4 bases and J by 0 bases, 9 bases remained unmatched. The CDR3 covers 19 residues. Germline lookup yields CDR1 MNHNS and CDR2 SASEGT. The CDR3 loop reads CASSVGTSGGLASTDTQYF. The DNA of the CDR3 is TGTGCCAGCAGTGTAGGGACTAGCGGGGGTCTAGCTAGCACAGATACGCAGTATTTT.

CDR3 bases: TGTGCCAGCAGCCGCCGAGGTAACGACAGGTATAAGGACGAGCAGTACTTC. Translated, it gives CASSRRGNDRYKDEQYF. The chain is built from TRBV11-3 and TRBJ2-7; possible D gene TRBD1, 6 bases. Germline CDR1 SGHNT, CDR2 YENEEA. The length of the CDR3 is 17 residues. V shed 5 bases and J shed 5 bases, with 25 bases lying between them.

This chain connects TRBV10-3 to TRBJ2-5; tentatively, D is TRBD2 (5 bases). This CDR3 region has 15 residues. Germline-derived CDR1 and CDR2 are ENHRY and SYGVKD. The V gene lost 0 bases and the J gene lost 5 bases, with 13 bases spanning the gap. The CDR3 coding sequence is TGTGCCATCAGTGAGTCGTCGCGCAGGAGGGAGACCCAGTACTTC. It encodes CAISESSRRRETQYF.

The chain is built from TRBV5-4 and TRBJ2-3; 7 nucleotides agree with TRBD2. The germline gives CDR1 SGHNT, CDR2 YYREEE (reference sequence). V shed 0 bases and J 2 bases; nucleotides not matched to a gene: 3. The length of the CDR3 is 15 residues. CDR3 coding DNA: TGTGCCAGCAGCTTGGCGGGAGGTCCCACAGATACGCAGTATTTT. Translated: CASSLAGGPTDTQYF.

Here the CDR3 reads CASSPRGWQYF. The DNA of the CDR3 is TGTGCCAGCAGTCCCCGGGGTTGGCAGTACTTC. The V call is TRBV28, the J call TRBJ2-5; D perhaps matches TRBD2 (5 bases). This CDR3 spans 11 amino acids. Germline V CDR1 and CDR2: MDHEN, SYDVKM. Trimming removed 5 bases from V and 11 bases from J, with 12 bases in between.

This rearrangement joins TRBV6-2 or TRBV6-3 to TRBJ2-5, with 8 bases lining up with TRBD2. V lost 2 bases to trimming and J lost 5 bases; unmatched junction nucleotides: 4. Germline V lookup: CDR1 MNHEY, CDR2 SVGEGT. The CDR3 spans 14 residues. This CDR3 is CASSYRGGPETQYF. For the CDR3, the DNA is TGTGCCAGCAGTTACCGGGGGGGCCCGGAGACCCAGTACTTC.

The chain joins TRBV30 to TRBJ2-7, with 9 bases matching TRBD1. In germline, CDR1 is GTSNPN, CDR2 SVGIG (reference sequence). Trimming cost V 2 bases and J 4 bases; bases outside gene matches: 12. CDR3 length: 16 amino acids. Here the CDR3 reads CAWSPGQGVFIYEQYF. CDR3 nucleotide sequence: TGTGCCTGGAGTCCGGGACAGGGAGTTTTTATTTACGAGCAGTACTTC.

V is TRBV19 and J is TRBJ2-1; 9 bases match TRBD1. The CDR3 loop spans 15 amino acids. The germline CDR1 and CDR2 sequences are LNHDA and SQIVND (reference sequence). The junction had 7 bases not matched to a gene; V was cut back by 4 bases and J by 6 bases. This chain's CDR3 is CASSRGDRDVNEQFF. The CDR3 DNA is TGTGCCAGTAGTAGGGGGGACAGGGATGTCAATGAGCAGTTCTTC.

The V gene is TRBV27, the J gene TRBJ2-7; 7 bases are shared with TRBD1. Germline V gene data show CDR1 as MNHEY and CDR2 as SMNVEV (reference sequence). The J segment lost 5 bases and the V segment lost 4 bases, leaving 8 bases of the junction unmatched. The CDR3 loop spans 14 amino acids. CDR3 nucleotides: TGTGCCAGCAGTTCCATCAGGGGGTGGCACGAGCAGTACTTC. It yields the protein CASSSIRGWHEQYF.

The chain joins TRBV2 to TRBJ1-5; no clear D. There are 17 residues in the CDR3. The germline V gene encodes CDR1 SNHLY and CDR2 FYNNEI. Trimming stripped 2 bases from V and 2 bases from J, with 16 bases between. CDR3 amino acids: CASSEQAGMWRNQPQHF. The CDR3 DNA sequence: TGTGCCAGCAGTGAACAGGCGGGGATGTGGCGCAATCAGCCCCAGCATTTT.